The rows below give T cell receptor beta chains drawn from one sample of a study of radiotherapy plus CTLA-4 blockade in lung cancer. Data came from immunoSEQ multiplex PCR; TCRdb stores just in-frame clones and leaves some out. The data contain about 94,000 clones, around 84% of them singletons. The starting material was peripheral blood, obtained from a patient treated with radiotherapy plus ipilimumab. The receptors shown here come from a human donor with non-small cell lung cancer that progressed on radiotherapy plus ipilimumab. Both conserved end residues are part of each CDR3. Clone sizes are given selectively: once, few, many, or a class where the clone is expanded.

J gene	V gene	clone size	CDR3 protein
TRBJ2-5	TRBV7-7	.	CASSHRGYQETQYF
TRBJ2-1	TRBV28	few	CASSTRDRVKTYNEQFF
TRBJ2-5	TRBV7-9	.	CASSYGLAGDGMGETQYF
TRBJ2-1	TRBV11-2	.	CASSSLRGGRIGREQFF
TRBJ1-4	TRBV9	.	CASSVTGVNEKLFF
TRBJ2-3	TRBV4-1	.	CASSQVPQGLDTQYF
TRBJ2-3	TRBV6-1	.	CASGSREDTRYF
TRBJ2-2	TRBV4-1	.	CASSQGEGWDTGELFF
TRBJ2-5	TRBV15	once	CATSRVVGVGETQYF
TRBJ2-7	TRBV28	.	CASGPSQVWEQYF
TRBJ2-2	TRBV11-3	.	CASSRTPNTGELFF
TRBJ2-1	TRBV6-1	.	CASSAPGASGSRFF
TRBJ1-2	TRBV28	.	CASSLWALEDGYTF
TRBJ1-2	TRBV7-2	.	CASSPSGQAGFYGYTF
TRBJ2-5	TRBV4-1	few	CASSPWDRERETQYF
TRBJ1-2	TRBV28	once	CASGQGAGGYGYTF
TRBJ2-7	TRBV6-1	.	CASSEAVYEQYF
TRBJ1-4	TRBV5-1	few	CASSLARGDEKLFF
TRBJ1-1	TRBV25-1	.	CASSPRERAGFAEAFF
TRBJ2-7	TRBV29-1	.	CSVQLERRYEQYF